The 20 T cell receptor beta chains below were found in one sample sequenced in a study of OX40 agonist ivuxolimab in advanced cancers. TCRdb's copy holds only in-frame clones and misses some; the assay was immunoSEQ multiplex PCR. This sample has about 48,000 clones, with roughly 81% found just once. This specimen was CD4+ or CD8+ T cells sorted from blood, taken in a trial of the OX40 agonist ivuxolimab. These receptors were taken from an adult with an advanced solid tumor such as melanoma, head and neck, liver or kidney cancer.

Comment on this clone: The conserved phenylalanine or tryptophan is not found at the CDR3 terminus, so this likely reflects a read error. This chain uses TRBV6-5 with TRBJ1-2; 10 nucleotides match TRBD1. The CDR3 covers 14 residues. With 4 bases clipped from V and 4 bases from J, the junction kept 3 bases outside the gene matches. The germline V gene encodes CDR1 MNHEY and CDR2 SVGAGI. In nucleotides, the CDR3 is TGTGCCAGCAGTTGGGGACAGGGGACCTATGGCTACACCCTC. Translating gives CASSWGQGTYGYTL.

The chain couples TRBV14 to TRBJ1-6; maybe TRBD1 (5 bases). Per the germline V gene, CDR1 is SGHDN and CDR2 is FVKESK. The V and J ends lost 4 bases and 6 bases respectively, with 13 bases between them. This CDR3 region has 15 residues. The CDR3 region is CASSPSGRANSPLHF. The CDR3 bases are TGTGCCAGCAGCCCCTCGGGCAGGGCTAATTCACCCCTCCACTTT.

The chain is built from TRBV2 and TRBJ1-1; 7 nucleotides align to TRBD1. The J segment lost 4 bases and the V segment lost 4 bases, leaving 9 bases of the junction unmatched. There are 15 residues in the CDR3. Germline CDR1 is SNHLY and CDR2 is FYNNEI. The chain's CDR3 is CASSVEGAPRTEAFF. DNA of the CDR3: TGTGCCAGCAGTGTAGAGGGGGCGCCCCGCACTGAAGCTTTCTTT.

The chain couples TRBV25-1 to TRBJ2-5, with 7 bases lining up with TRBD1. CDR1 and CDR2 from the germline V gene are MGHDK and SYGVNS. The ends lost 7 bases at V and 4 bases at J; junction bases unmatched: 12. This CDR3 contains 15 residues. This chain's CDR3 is CASTPKTGLAETQYF. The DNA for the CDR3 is TGTGCCAGCACTCCCAAGACAGGGTTAGCAGAGACCCAGTACTTC.

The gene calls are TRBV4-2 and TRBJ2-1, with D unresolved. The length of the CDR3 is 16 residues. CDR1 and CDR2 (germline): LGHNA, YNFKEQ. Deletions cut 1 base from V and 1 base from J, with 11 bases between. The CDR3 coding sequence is TGTGCCAGCAGCCAAGGGGCGGCTAATTCCTACAATGAGCAGTTCTTC. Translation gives CASSQGAANSYNEQFF.

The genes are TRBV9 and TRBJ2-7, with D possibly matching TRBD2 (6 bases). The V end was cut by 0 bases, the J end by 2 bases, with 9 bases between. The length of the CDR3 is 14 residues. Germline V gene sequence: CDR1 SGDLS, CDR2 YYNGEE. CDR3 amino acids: CASSVGGTAYEQYF. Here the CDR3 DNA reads TGTGCCAGCAGCGTAGGCGGGACTGCCTACGAGCAGTACTTC.

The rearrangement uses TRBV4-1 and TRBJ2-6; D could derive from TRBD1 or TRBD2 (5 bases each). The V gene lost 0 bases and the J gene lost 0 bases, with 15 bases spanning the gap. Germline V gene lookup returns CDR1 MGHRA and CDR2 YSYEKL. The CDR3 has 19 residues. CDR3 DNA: TGCGCCAGCAGCCAAGATTGGGACGACACTATCTCTGGGGCCAACGTCCTGACTTTC. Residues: CASSQDWDDTISGANVLTF.

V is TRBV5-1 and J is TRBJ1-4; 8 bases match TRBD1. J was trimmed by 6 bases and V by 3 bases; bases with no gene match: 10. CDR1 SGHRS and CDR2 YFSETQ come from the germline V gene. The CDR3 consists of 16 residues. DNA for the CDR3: TGCGCCAGCAGCTATTCGCAGGGGGCTGAGTATGAAAAACTGTTTTTT. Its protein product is CASSYSQGAEYEKLFF.

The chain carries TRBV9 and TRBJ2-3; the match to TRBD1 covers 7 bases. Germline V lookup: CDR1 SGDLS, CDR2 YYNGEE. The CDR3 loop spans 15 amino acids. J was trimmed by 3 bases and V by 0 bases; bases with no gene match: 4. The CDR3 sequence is CASSVDPTGTDTQYF. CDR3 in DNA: TGTGCCAGCAGCGTAGACCCGACAGGGACAGATACGCAGTATTTT.

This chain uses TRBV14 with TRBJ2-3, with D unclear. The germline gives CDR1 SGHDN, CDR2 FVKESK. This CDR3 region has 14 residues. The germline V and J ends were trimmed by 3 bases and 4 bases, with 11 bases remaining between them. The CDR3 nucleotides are TGTGCCAGCAGCCAGCCCTATGGCCCAGATACGCAGTATTTT. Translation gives CASSQPYGPDTQYF. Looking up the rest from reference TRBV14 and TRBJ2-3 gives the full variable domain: EAGVTQFPSHSVIEKGQTVTLRCDPISGHDNLYWYRRVMGKEIKFLLHFVKESKQDESGMPNNRFLAERTGGTYSTLKVQPAELEDSGVYFCASSQPYGPDTQYFGPGTRLTVL.

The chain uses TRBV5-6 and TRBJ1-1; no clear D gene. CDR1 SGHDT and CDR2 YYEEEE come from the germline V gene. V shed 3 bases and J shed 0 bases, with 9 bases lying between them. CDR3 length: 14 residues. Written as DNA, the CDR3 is TGTGCCAGCAGCTCAACGCAGGTGAACACTGAAGCTTTCTTT. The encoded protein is CASSSTQVNTEAFF.

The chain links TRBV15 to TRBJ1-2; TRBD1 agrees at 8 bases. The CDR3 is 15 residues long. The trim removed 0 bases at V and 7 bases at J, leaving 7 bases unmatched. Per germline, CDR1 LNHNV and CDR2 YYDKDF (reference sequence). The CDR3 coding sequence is TGTGCCACCAGCAGAGAGGGGGCAGGGGGCTCTGGCTACACCTTC. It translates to CATSREGAGGSGYTF.

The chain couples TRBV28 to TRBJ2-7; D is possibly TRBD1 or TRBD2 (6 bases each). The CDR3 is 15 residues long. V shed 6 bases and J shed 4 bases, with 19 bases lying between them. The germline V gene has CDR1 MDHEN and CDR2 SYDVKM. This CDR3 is CASRLGGTYGYEQYF. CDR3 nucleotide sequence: TGTGCCAGCAGACTCGGAGGGACATATGGATACGAGCAGTACTTC.

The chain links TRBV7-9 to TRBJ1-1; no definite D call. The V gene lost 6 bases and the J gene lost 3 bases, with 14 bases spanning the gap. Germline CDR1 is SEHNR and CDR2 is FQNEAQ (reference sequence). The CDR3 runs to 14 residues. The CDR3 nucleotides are TGTGCCAGCAGGCGCCCCGGAGACTACACTGAAGCTTTCTTT. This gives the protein CASRRPGDYTEAFF.

This chain's CDR3 is CAIGLGQGNQPQHF. The CDR3 DNA is TGTGCCATCGGTTTGGGACAGGGCAATCAGCCCCAGCATTTT. V is TRBV10-3 and J is TRBJ1-5, with 8 bases lining up with TRBD1. The CDR3 loop spans 14 amino acids. Germline V gives CDR1 ENHRY, CDR2 SYGVKD. V lost 8 bases and J lost 2; bases outside the gene matches: 5.

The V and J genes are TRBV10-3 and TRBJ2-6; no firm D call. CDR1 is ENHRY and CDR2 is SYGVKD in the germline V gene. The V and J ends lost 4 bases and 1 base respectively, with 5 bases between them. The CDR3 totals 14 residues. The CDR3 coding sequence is TGTGCCATCAGTGGAAGATCTGGGGCCAACGTCCTGACTTTC. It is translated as CAISGRSGANVLTF.

CDR3 sequence: CASSTGTTSNTEAFF. CDR3 coding DNA: TGCGCCAGCAGCACCGGGACAACTAGTAACACTGAAGCTTTCTTT. The chain employs TRBV5-1 and TRBJ1-1, with D perhaps TRBD1 (6 bases). The CDR3 length is 15 residues. Germline CDR1 is SGHRS and CDR2 is YFSETQ. The V end lost 4 bases, the J end lost 2 bases, and 15 bases lay between the germline ends.

The CDR3 here is CASSRNSGQSPYGYTF. The CDR3 nucleotides read TGTGCCAGCAGCAGGAATTCGGGACAGAGTCCTTATGGCTACACCTTC. V usage is TRBV21-1 and J usage is TRBJ1-2; the table's D call, TRBD1, was not checked against the DNA. TRBV21-1 is designated a pseudogene. The CDR3 loop spans 16 amino acids.

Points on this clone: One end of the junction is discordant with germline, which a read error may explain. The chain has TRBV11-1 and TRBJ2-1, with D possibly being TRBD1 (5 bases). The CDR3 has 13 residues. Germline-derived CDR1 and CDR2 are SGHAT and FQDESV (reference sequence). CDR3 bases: TGTGCCGGCAGCCCAGGGTCCTACAATGAGCAGTTCTTC. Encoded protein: CAGSPGSYNEQFF.

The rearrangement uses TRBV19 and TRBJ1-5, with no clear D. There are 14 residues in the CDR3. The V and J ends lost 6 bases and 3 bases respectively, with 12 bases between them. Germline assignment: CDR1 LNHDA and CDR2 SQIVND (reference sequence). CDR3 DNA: TGTGCCAGTAGCTGGTCCCCGTTCAATCAGCCCCAGCATTTT. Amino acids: CASSWSPFNQPQHF.